This entry describes one T cell receptor (beta chain). These data come from a study of shared clonotypes between healthy human individuals. Subsets obtained from CD4+ cells comprised CD45RA+ naive and CD45RA-negative memory cells. V trimming: 5 bases; J trimming: 4 bases; junction bases outside the gene matches: 9. Germline V gene lookup returns CDR1 MDHEN and CDR2 SYDVKM. The length of the CDR3 is 17 residues. Libraries were prepared by immunoSEQ multiplex PCR; TCRdb keeps only in-frame clonotypes and omits some of them. This table has approximately 2.1 million clones, about 92% appearing once. The receptor was derived from a man between 18 and 35 years old in good health. Some clones in this sample may be carry-over from other donors' samples. The sequenced sample consisted of naive CD4+ T cells from PBMCs. Subset described: CD45RA+ positively selected. The chain employs TRBV28 and TRBJ2-6; 9 bases fit TRBD1. CDR3: CASSRPGTGTGANVLTF. The CDR3 DNA follows: TGTGCCAGCAGTCGTCCCGGGACAGGGACCGGGGCCAACGTCCTGACTTTC.